What follows are 11 T cell receptor beta chains derived from one specimen sequenced in a study of CD8+ T cells in alopecia areata. RNA, once extracted, was reverse transcribed into cDNA for use as the sequencing template. Some clones are missing from TCRdb's copy, which holds only in-frame ones; the method was immunoSEQ multiplex PCR. Of over 200,000 clones detected, more than 45% appear once; the ten largest clones hold 0.45%. Sequenced material: CD4+ T cells sorted from blood, taken at week 0. These TCRs come from a human donor with alopecia areata.

The chain combines TRBV30 with TRBJ2-4; no firm D call. This CDR3 is built from 11 residues. Germline assignment: CDR1 GTSNPN and CDR2 SVGIG (reference sequence). The germline V and J ends were trimmed by 4 bases and 7 bases, with 8 bases remaining between them. The DNA for the CDR3 is TGTGCCTGGATTGAATTGAACATTCAGTACTTC. As protein: CAWIELNIQYF.

This clone was detected only once. The chain carries TRBV30 and TRBJ1-2; 7 nucleotides match TRBD1. The CDR3 is made up of 14 amino acids. V was pared by 2 bases and J by 0 bases, with 3 bases of the junction left unmatched. CDR1 is GTSNPN, CDR2 SVGIG, per germline (reference sequence). The CDR3 DNA reads TGTGCCTGGAGTCCGGGACAGTCTAACTATGGCTACACCTTC. Translating it yields CAWSPGQSNYGYTF.

This sequence joins TRBV27 and TRBJ1-5; D may be TRBD1 (6 bases). CDR3 length: 14 amino acids. Trimming cost V 4 bases and J 3 bases, with 10 bases left between them. The V gene's germline CDR1 is MNHEY and CDR2 SMNVEV (reference sequence). The CDR3 bases are TGTGCCAGCAGTTATCAGGGGAACAATCAGCCCCAGCATTTT. Translated, it gives CASSYQGNNQPQHF.

Here the CDR3 reads CASSQAQTSGRFSNEQFF. The CDR3 nucleotides are TGTGCCAGCAGCCAAGCCCAGACTAGCGGGAGGTTTTCCAATGAGCAGTTCTTC. The V call is TRBV14, the J call TRBJ2-1; 13 bases are shared with TRBD2. The germline CDR1 and CDR2 sequences are SGHDN and FVKESK. V shed 1 base and J 6 bases; nucleotides not matched to a gene: 9. There are 18 residues in the CDR3.

The rearrangement joins TRBV30 to TRBJ1-6; D gene uncertain. The CDR3 is made up of 16 amino acids. Germline assignment: CDR1 GTSNPN and CDR2 SVGIG (reference sequence). Trimming took 2 bases from V and 9 from J, leaving 20 bases between them. The CDR3 spells CAWSLERRPVGSPLHF. CDR3 DNA: TGTGCCTGGAGTTTGGAGCGGCGCCCCGTAGGTTCACCCCTCCACTTT.

This clone was detected once. The V call is TRBV27, the J call TRBJ2-5, with 7 nucleotides matching TRBD2. CDR3 length: 14 amino acids. The germline gives CDR1 MNHEY, CDR2 SMNVEV (reference sequence). The trim removed 3 bases at V and 4 bases at J, leaving 5 bases unmatched. This CDR3 reads CASSFKAGRETQYF. CDR3 coding DNA: TGTGCCAGCAGTTTCAAAGCGGGGAGAGAGACCCAGTACTTC.

With respect to this clone: The same CDR3 can be traced to other DNA sequences in this sample. The genes are TRBV29-1 and TRBJ1-1, with D unresolved. V was cut by 4 bases and J by 0 bases, with 6 bases left in between. The CDR3 loop spans 12 amino acids. Germline V gives CDR1 SQVTM, CDR2 ANQGSEA. The DNA for the CDR3 is TGCAGCGTTGCGGGCCTGAACACTGAAGCTTTCTTT. Its translation: CSVAGLNTEAFF.

The gene calls are TRBV29-1 and TRBJ2-7, with 10 bases that match TRBD1. The length of the CDR3 is 13 residues. Per the germline V gene, CDR1 is SQVTM and CDR2 is ANQGSEA. Trimming took 6 bases from V and 3 from J; bases not matched to a gene: 5. The CDR3 DNA reads as TGCAGCGTCGGCGGACAGGGGGTCTACGAGCAGTACTTC. This encodes CSVGGQGVYEQYF.

In its sample, this clone was seen once. V and J are TRBV9 and TRBJ1-1; tentative D call: TRBD1 (6 bases). Trimming took off 4 bases at V and 10 bases at J, with 23 bases between the two ends. From germline, CDR1 is SGDLS and CDR2 YYNGEE. The CDR3 totals 15 residues. Written as DNA, the CDR3 is TGTGCCAGCAGCACCCGACAGGTTGGTACAAGGGGAGCTTTCTTT. Its translation: CASSTRQVGTRGAFF. Using reference TRBV9 and TRBJ1-1 for the parts outside the CDR3, the full variable domain is DSGVTQTPKHLITATGQRVTLRCSPRSGDLSVYWYQQSLDQGLQFLIQYYNGEERAKGNILERFSAQQFPDLHSELNLSSLELGDSALYFCASSTRQVGTRGAFFGQGTRLTVV.

The chain carries TRBV5-4 and TRBJ1-1, with D tentatively TRBD1 (5 bases). This CDR3 has 14 residues. CDR1 and CDR2 (germline): SGHNT, YYREEE (reference sequence). V lost 0 bases to trimming and J lost 5 bases, with 11 bases between them. CDR3 in amino acids: CASSLGRAETEAFF. CDR3 nucleotide sequence: TGTGCCAGCAGCTTGGGCAGGGCGGAAACTGAAGCTTTCTTT.

The chain couples TRBV29-1 to TRBJ2-7; unclear D gene. The CDR3 runs to 14 residues. V dropped 6 bases and J dropped 2 bases, with 17 bases sitting between them. Per the germline V gene, CDR1 is SQVTM and CDR2 is ANQGSEA. In DNA, the CDR3 is TGCAGCGTGGTACCGGGCCAACACCCCTACGAGCAGTACTTC. Amino acid sequence: CSVVPGQHPYEQYF.